The text below deals with one TCR beta chain. The target antigen is unknown. The data belong to a study of cytotoxic CD8 clonotypes in ibrutinib-treated CLL. For the study at large: There were some 10 relapsed/refractory patients and roughly 15 treatment-naive patients, and fewer than 18 were IGHV unmutated. Response was recorded as partial in some 24 patients and complete in 2; at median roughly 63 months, roughly 14 remained remitted and about 12 had progressed.

General study findings and limits: Sustained-remission and progressing patients had different sampling times. Public clonotypes were seen rarely and were contracted or stable on treatment.

Profiling relied on immunoSEQ multiplex PCR, and the TCRdb table lists in-frame clones only, not all of them. The sample contains 150,000 to 200,000 clones, around nine tenths of which appear only once. This TCR derives from a human donor with chronic lymphocytic leukemia. The sequences come from PBMCs, collected at disease progression, from a patient treated with ibrutinib.

CDR3 nucleotide sequence: TGTGCCAGTAGTATATCAGGCCCTGACGCGGCCTCCGTGGGCTACACCTTC. As protein: CASSISGPDAASVGYTF. This rearrangement joins TRBV19 to TRBJ1-2; unclear D gene. V gave up 2 bases and J gave up 8 bases, with 24 bases separating them. Germline V lookup: CDR1 LNHDA, CDR2 SQIVND (reference sequence). The CDR3 extends over 17 amino acids.